This entry lists 10 T cell receptor beta chains sequenced from one sample in a study of blood T cell repertoires in COVID-19 (dated by TCRdb to 2020 to 2022). Library construction relied on the immunoSEQ multiplex PCR assay. TCRdb took over this immuneACCESS table, retaining in-frame rearrangements with V and J assigned. Such tables are incomplete; in checked studies, under half of the missing clones stem from an unresolved V gene, and the remainder is unexplained. This sample gives under 150,000 clones in total; roughly 90% of them show up just once. The ten most abundant clones make up 2.3% of the sample. The sample was peripheral blood. The origin of the receptors is a human donor in a cohort sampled during active COVID-19.

V and J are TRBV6-5 and TRBJ1-5, with D perhaps matching TRBD1 (5 bases). Trimming cost V 5 bases and J 0 bases, with 11 bases left between them. CDR3 length: 15 residues. Germline lookup yields CDR1 MNHEY and CDR2 SVGAGI. The CDR3 DNA reads TGTGCCAGCAGTCTGACAGCTTATAGCAATCAGCCCCAGCATTTT. Translated: CASSLTAYSNQPQHF.

J is TRBJ2-7 and V is TRBV13, with TRBD2 identical over 9 bases. The CDR3 covers 14 residues. With 4 bases clipped from V and 5 bases from J, the junction kept 6 bases outside the gene matches. Germline-derived CDR1 and CDR2 are PRHDT and FYEKMQ (reference sequence). The CDR3 loop reads CASSSQGLAHEQYF. The CDR3 DNA is TGTGCCAGCAGCTCACAGGGACTAGCTCACGAGCAGTACTTC.

The chain recombines TRBV4-3 with TRBJ2-3, with 7 bases identical to TRBD2. The CDR3 is 13 amino acids. Germline V gene data show CDR1 as LGHNA and CDR2 as YSLEER. The junction had 4 bases not matched to a gene; V was cut back by 0 bases and J by 10 bases. The chain's CDR3 is CASSQEGREAQYF. DNA of the CDR3: TGCGCCAGCAGCCAAGAGGGGAGGGAGGCGCAGTATTTT.

The J gene is TRBJ2-1, the V gene TRBV5-5, with 8 nucleotides matching TRBD2. The CDR3 spans 13 residues. The ends lost 4 bases at V and 6 bases at J; junction bases unmatched: 3. CDR1 SGHKS and CDR2 YYEKEE come from the germline V gene (reference sequence). The CDR3 region has the DNA TGTGCCAGCAGCGCTGGGACTAGCAATGAGCAGTTCTTC. Its translation: CASSAGTSNEQFF.

The V gene is TRBV7-2, the J gene TRBJ2-4; perhaps TRBD1 as D (6 bases). Trimming took off 6 bases at V and 2 bases at J, with 14 bases between the two ends. Germline CDR1 is SGHTA and CDR2 is FQGNSA. The CDR3 has 15 amino acids. The CDR3 spells CASSNQGTTKNIQYF. The CDR3 nucleotides read TGTGCCAGCAGTAATCAGGGGACGACCAAAAACATTCAGTACTTC.

The chain joins TRBV28 to TRBJ1-5; 9 bases match TRBD1. The V gene's germline CDR1 is MDHEN and CDR2 SYDVKM. The CDR3 covers 14 residues. With V trimmed by 6 bases and J by 2 bases, 2 bases remained unmatched. The CDR3 DNA is TGTGCCAGCAGCCGACAGGGGGGCAATCAGCCCCAGCATTTT. Translation: CASSRQGGNQPQHF. Full variable domain (outside the CDR3, taken from reference TRBV28 and TRBJ1-5): DVKVTQSSRYLVKRTGEKVFLECVQDMDHENMFWYRQDPGLGLRLIYFSYDVKMKEKGDIPEGYSVSREKKERFSLILESASTNQTSMYLCASSRQGGNQPQHFGDGTRLSIL.

The gene calls are TRBV5-1 and TRBJ2-3, with 12 bases identical to TRBD2. Germline values: CDR1 SGHRS, CDR2 YFSETQ. Germline trimming cut 4 bases from V and 6 bases from J; bases unmatched to any gene: 6. This CDR3 contains 15 residues. In nucleotides, the CDR3 is TGCGCCAGCAGCGACCGACTAGCGGGAGCCGATACGCAGTATTTT. It codes for CASSDRLAGADTQYF.

The V gene is TRBV6-2 or TRBV6-3, the J gene TRBJ2-1; TRBD2 matches 9 bases. The CDR3 loop spans 16 amino acids. Germline values: CDR1 MNHEY, CDR2 SVGEGT. Trimming took 5 bases from V and 4 from J; bases not matched to a gene: 9. The CDR3 protein is CASSPSLSGRYNEQFF. For the CDR3, the DNA is TGTGCCAGCAGTCCCTCACTTAGCGGGAGATACAATGAGCAGTTCTTC.

V is TRBV29-1 and J is TRBJ2-7; 7 bases map to TRBD1. Germline V lookup: CDR1 SQVTM, CDR2 ANQGSEA. The CDR3 covers 16 residues. The J segment lost 2 bases and the V segment lost 3 bases, leaving 13 bases of the junction unmatched. In nucleotides, the CDR3 is TGCAGCGTTGAGGCAACCGGGCGACAGGGCGCCTACGAGCAGTACTTC. Translated: CSVEATGRQGAYEQYF.

V and J are TRBV11-2 and TRBJ2-1; tentatively, D is TRBD2 (6 bases). Germline CDR1 is SGHAT and CDR2 is FQNNGV. The CDR3 extends over 15 amino acids. Trimming removed 5 bases at V and 10 bases at J, with 21 bases between. In DNA form, the CDR3 reads TGTGCCAGCAGCGAGTCCCCGTGGCGGGGAAAAGAGCAGTTCTTC. It translates to CASSESPWRGKEQFF.